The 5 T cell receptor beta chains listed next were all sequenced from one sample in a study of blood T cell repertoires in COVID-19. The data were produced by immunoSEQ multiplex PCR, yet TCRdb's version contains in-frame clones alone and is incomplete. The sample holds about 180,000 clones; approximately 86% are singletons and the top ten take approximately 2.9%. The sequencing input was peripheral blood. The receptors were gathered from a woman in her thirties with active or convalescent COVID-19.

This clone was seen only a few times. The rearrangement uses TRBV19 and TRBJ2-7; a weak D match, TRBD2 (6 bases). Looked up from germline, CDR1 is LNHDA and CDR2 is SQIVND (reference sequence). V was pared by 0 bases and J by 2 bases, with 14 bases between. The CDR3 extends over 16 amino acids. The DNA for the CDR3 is TGTGCCAGTAGTATAGATACGGGGGTCCCTCCCTACGAGCAGTACTTC. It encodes CASSIDTGVPPYEQYF.

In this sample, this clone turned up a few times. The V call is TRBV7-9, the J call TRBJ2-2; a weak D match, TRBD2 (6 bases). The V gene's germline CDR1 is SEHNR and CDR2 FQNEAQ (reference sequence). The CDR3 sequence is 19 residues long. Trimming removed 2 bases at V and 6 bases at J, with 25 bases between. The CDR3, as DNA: TGTGCCAGCAGCTTAAAGCCGGGAGACTTGCAATGGGTAGCCGGGGAGCTGTTTTTT. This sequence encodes CASSLKPGDLQWVAGELFF.

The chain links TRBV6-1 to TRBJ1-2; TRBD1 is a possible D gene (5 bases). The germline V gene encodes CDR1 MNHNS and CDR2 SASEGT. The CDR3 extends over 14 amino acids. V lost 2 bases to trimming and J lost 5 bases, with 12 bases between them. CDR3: CASSERLEGYGYTF. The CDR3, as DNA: TGTGCCAGCAGTGAAAGGTTGGAGGGGTATGGCTACACCTTC.

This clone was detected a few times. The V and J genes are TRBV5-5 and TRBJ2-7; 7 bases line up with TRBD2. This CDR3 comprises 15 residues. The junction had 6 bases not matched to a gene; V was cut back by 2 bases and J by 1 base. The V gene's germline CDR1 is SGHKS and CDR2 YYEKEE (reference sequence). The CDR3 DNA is TGTGCCAGCAGCTTTGCCGGGAGGACTTCCTACGAGCAGTACTTC. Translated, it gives CASSFAGRTSYEQYF.

CDR3 bases: TGTGCCAGCAGTTTTTGGGGCCAGAGCTCCTACGAGCAGTACTTC. This translates into CASSFWGQSSYEQYF. This chain joins TRBV27 and TRBJ2-7; D is possibly TRBD1 (5 bases). This CDR3 has 15 residues. Germline V gene sequence: CDR1 MNHEY, CDR2 SMNVEV (reference sequence). Trimming removed 3 bases from V and 0 bases from J, with 12 bases in between.